The 23 T cell receptor beta chains below were found in one sample sequenced in a study of post-analysis software for immune sequencing data. Study observations and caveats: Comparison of patients with controls showed a handful of TRBV segments more frequent in patients, TRBV5-6, TRBV5-1 and TRBV20-1 among them.

The antigens these receptors bind are not known. Built from TCR beta cDNA, the libraries had unique molecular identifiers in them. TCRdb reprocessed the PCR reads with MiXCR, giving one entry per CDR3 protein. The sample holds over 300,000 distinct CDR3 sequences, roughly 30% seen once. The material sequenced was blood. The receptor set was obtained from a girl aged 10 to 17 with multiple sclerosis.

The chain is built from TRBV5-1 and TRBJ2-5; D remains unclear. The CDR3 covers 14 residues. V shed 4 bases and J shed 0 bases, with 10 bases lying between them. Germline V CDR1 and CDR2: SGHRS, YFSETQ. Here the CDR3 DNA reads TGCGCCAGCAGCCCCGAAGCGCACCAAGAGACCCAGTACTTC. Encoded protein: CASSPEAHQETQYF.

The rearrangement joins TRBV7-2 to TRBJ2-1, with no clear D. The V end lost 2 bases, the J end lost 9 bases, and 8 bases lay between the germline ends. CDR1 is SGHTA and CDR2 is FQGNSA in the germline V gene. This CDR3 has 12 residues. The CDR3 nucleotides are TGTGCCAGCAGCTTACTAGGCGGTGAGCAGTTCTTC. It yields the protein CASSLLGGEQFF.

This clonotype was seen more than once but under ten times. The V gene is TRBV7-2, the J gene TRBJ2-3; 8 bases are a match to TRBD2. V trimming: 3 bases; J trimming: 1 base; junction bases outside the gene matches: 6. Germline V gives CDR1 SGHTA, CDR2 FQGNSA. The CDR3 runs to 16 residues. CDR3 sequence reads: CASSLVPRGGTDTQYF. The DNA of the CDR3 is TGTGCCAGCAGCTTGGTCCCGCGGGGGGGCACAGATACGCAGTATTTT.

In its sample, this clonotype was seen a few times. The V call is TRBV6-6, the J call TRBJ2-1, with 9 bases that match TRBD1. J gave up 7 bases and V 10 bases, and 8 bases lay outside the gene matches. This CDR3 comprises 13 residues. Germline assignment: CDR1 MNHNY and CDR2 SVGAGI (reference sequence). CDR3 residues: CAILQGAGNEQFF. The CDR3 DNA reads as TGTGCCATCCTACAGGGGGCGGGTAATGAGCAGTTCTTC.

This rearrangement joins TRBV7-3 to TRBJ1-1, with D possibly matching TRBD1 (5 bases). From germline, CDR1 is SGHTA and CDR2 FQGTGA. Trimming left V 5 bases short and J 0 bases short, with 13 bases between. The CDR3 has 15 residues. CDR3 nucleotide sequence: TGTGCCAGCAGCCGGGACGGGAACCTGAACACTGAAGCTTTCTTT. Encoded protein: CASSRDGNLNTEAFF.

This clonotype has just a few counts. The genes are TRBV12-3 or TRBV12-4 and TRBJ2-3, with TRBD2 identical over 11 bases. This CDR3 is built from 16 residues. The ends lost 6 bases at V and 1 base at J; junction bases unmatched: 6. The CDR3 is CASRATSGIRTDTQYF. The CDR3 DNA is TGTGCCAGCAGAGCGACTAGCGGGATCCGCACAGATACGCAGTATTTT.

The chain links TRBV19 to TRBJ1-3, with TRBD1 identical over 8 bases. This CDR3 spans 19 amino acids. Trimming cost V 2 bases and J 0 bases; bases outside gene matches: 12. Germline CDR1 is LNHDA and CDR2 is SQIVND (reference sequence). The CDR3 nucleotides read TGTGCCAGTAGTATACCCGTCGACAGGGGCTCTACCTCTGGAAACACCATATATTTT. Its translation is CASSIPVDRGSTSGNTIYF.

This clonotype was detected only a few times. In nucleotides, the CDR3 is TGTGCCAGCAGAAATAATATGCTCTCCTACGAGCAGTACTTC. It is translated as CASRNNMLSYEQYF. This chain uses TRBV7-2 with TRBJ2-5; D not resolved. The closer fit of TRBJ2-7 to the DNA end suggests the J call may be wrong. The CDR3 runs 14 residues. Per the germline V gene, CDR1 is SGHTA and CDR2 is FQGNSA.

This chain uses TRBV5-1 with TRBJ2-1, with D possibly being TRBD1 (5 bases). The CDR3 sequence is 15 residues long. The ends were cut back, 0 bases at V and 8 bases at J, with 15 bases in the middle. The germline V gene has CDR1 SGHRS and CDR2 YFSETQ. The CDR3 DNA reads as TGCGCCAGCAGCTTGGTTTCAGGGAATGGCCATGAGCAGTTCTTC. Translating gives CASSLVSGNGHEQFF. Looking up the rest from reference TRBV5-1 and TRBJ2-1 gives the full variable domain: KAGVTQTPRYLIKTRGQQVTLSCSPISGHRSVSWYQQTPGQGLQFLFEYFSETQRNKGNFPGRFSGRQFSNSRSEMNVSTLELGDSALYLCASSLVSGNGHEQFFGPGTRLTVL.

This clonotype was counted only a few times. The chain couples TRBV12-3 or TRBV12-4 to TRBJ2-5; 7 bases line up with TRBD2. The CDR3 totals 13 residues. J was trimmed by 4 bases and V by 3 bases; bases with no gene match: 2. CDR3 residues: CASSFWGGETQYF. The CDR3 DNA reads TGTGCCAGCAGTTTCTGGGGGGGAGAGACCCAGTACTTC.

This clonotype was counted only a few times. The V call is TRBV5-1, the J call TRBJ2-1; TRBD1 matches at 7 bases. The germline CDR1 and CDR2 sequences are SGHRS and YFSETQ. V gave up 4 bases and J gave up 4 bases; unmatched junction bases: 11. The length of the CDR3 is 16 residues. This chain's CDR3 is CASSRTGSDFYNEQFF. For the CDR3, the DNA is TGCGCCAGCAGCCGGACAGGTTCGGACTTTTACAATGAGCAGTTCTTC.

This clonotype was seen many times. The V call is TRBV5-1, the J call TRBJ2-1; 9 bases map to TRBD1. This CDR3 has 15 residues. The germline V gene has CDR1 SGHRS and CDR2 YFSETQ. J gave up 8 bases and V 0 bases, and 6 bases lay outside the gene matches. Here the CDR3 DNA reads TGCGCCAGCAGCTTGGGAGGGACAGGGACCCATGAGCAGTTCTTC. Protein sequence: CASSLGGTGTHEQFF.

This clonotype was seen only a few times. The chain combines TRBV12-3 or TRBV12-4 with TRBJ1-2, with 9 bases aligning to TRBD1. The CDR3 runs 14 residues. J lost 4 bases, V lost 3 bases, and 3 bases had no gene match. This CDR3 is CASSLTGGVYGYTF. CDR3 coding DNA: TGTGCCAGCAGTTTGACAGGGGGGGTCTATGGCTACACCTTC.

The chain combines TRBV7-9 with TRBJ1-1; 8 bases fit TRBD1. Germline-derived CDR1 and CDR2 are SEHNR and FQNEAQ (reference sequence). The CDR3 is made up of 18 amino acids. The J segment lost 2 bases and the V segment lost 1 base, leaving 12 bases of the junction unmatched. The CDR3 DNA reads TGTGCCAGCAGCTTAGAATACCCCGGGACAGGATTTAACACTGAAGCTTTCTTT. It specifies CASSLEYPGTGFNTEAFF.

This clonotype has just a few counts. At one boundary the junction diverges from the germline segment, which might be a read error. The J gene is TRBJ2-6, the V gene TRBV12-3 or TRBV12-4; D is possibly TRBD1 (6 bases). CDR3 size: 16 residues. In DNA form, the CDR3 reads TGTGCCAGCAGTTTAGCACAGGGCTCTGGGGCCAACGTCCGGACTTTC. Its translation is CASSLAQGSGANVRTF.

The chain combines TRBV7-9 with TRBJ2-7; D could derive from TRBD1 or TRBD2 (6 bases each). CDR1 and CDR2 (germline): SEHNR, FQNEAQ (reference sequence). The CDR3 covers 15 residues. V lost 5 bases, J lost 4 bases, and 18 bases lay in between. CDR3 DNA: TGTGCCAGCAGCCGCCCCGGGGGACATCCTTACGAGCAGTACTTC. This encodes CASSRPGGHPYEQYF. Supplemented by reference TRBV7-9 and TRBJ2-7, the full variable domain reads DTGVSQNPRHKITKRGQNVTFRCDPISEHNRLYWYRQTLGQGPEFLTYFQNEAQLEKSRLLSDRFSAERPKGSFSTLEIQRTEQGDSAMYLCASSRPGGHPYEQYFGPGTRLTVT.

The V call is TRBV4-1, the J call TRBJ1-2, with TRBD1 as a possible D gene (6 bases). In germline, CDR1 is MGHRA, CDR2 YSYEKL. V lost 3 bases and J 11 bases, leaving 22 bases between the germline ends. The CDR3 spans 15 residues. CDR3 nucleotide sequence: TGCGCCAGCAGCCACGGAGACAGGATACTATGGGGGTACACCTTC. Residues: CASSHGDRILWGYTF.

This rearrangement joins TRBV24-1 to TRBJ2-2, with no clear D. Germline V CDR1 and CDR2: KGHDR, SFDVKD. The CDR3 is 15 amino acids. V lost 4 bases to trimming and J lost 5 bases, with 13 bases between them. The DNA for the CDR3 is TGTGCCACCAGTGACCCCTCCTTTGGTACCGGGGAGCTGTTTTTT. It yields the protein CATSDPSFGTGELFF.

The rearrangement uses TRBV6-5 and TRBJ2-7, with 12 positions matching TRBD2. This CDR3 has 12 amino acids. CDR1 MNHEY and CDR2 SVGAGI come from the germline V gene. J was trimmed by 10 bases and V by 8 bases; bases with no gene match: 6. The CDR3 sequence: CASGTSGGIQYF. CDR3 DNA sequence: TGTGCCAGCGGTACTAGCGGGGGGATTCAGTACTTC.

The chain employs TRBV27 and TRBJ2-5, with TRBD1 matching 8 bases. Germline CDR1 and CDR2: MNHEY and SMNVEV (reference sequence). With 5 bases clipped from V and 4 bases from J, the junction kept 6 bases outside the gene matches. CDR3 length: 14 amino acids. This CDR3 is CASSPRTGIETQYF. The CDR3 DNA is TGTGCCAGCAGTCCCCGGACAGGGATAGAGACCCAGTACTTC.

This clonotype was detected a few times. This chain connects TRBV5-4 to TRBJ2-3; TRBD2 matches 10 bases. The CDR3 spans 18 residues. J lost 4 bases, V lost 2 bases, and 13 bases had no gene match. Germline V gene lookup returns CDR1 SGHNT and CDR2 YYREEE (reference sequence). The chain's CDR3 is CASSFRSGGGRFADTQYF. The CDR3 nucleotides read TGTGCCAGCAGCTTTAGGAGCGGGGGGGGTCGTTTCGCAGATACGCAGTATTTT. Full variable domain (remainder filled in from reference TRBV5-4 and TRBJ2-3): ETGVTQSPTHLIKTRGQQVTLRCSSQSGHNTVSWYQQALGQGPQFIFQYYREEENGRGNFPPRFSGLQFPNYSSELNVNALELDDSALYLCASSFRSGGGRFADTQYFGPGTRLTVL.

This chain connects TRBV29-1 to TRBJ2-2, with 8 bases identical to TRBD1. This CDR3 has 15 amino acids. Germline V CDR1 and CDR2: SQVTM, ANQGSEA. The V segment lost 4 bases and the J segment 2 bases; nucleotides outside the gene matches: 6. The CDR3 bases are TGCAGCGTTGGGACGGACAGGGTTAACACCGGGGAGCTGTTTTTT. Amino acid sequence: CSVGTDRVNTGELFF.

The chain links TRBV6-5 to TRBJ2-1; D is possibly TRBD2 (6 bases). Germline values: CDR1 MNHEY, CDR2 SVGAGI. The CDR3 sequence is 13 residues long. Deletions cut 0 bases from V and 8 bases from J, with 8 bases between. CDR3 in amino acids: CASSYSGGHEQFF. CDR3 bases: TGTGCCAGCAGTTACTCAGGAGGGCATGAGCAGTTCTTC.